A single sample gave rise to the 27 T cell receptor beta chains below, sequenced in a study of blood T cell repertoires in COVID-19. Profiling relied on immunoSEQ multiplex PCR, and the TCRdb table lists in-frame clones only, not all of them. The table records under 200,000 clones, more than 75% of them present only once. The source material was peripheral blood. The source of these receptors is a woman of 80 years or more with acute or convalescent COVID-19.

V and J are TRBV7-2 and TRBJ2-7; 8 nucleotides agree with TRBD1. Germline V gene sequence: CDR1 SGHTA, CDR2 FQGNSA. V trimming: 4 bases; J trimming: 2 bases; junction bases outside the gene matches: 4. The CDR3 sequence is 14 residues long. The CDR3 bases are TGTGCCAGCAGCTCCAGGACAGGGACCTACGAGCAGTACTTC. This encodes CASSSRTGTYEQYF.

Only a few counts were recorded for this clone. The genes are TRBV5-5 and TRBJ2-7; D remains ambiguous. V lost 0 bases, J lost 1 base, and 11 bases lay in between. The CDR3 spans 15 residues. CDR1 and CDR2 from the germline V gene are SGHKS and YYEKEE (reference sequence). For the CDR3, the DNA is TGTGCCAGCAGCTTGGGGGCTCTGAAATCCTACGAGCAGTACTTC. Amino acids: CASSLGALKSYEQYF.

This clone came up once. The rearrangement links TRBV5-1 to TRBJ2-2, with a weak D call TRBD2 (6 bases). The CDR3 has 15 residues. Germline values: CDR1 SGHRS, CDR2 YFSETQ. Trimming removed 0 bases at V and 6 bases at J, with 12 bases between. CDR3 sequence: CASSLVGGAAGELFF. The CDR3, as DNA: TGCGCCAGCAGCTTGGTGGGGGGAGCGGCCGGGGAGCTGTTTTTT. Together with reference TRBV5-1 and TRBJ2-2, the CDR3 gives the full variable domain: KAGVTQTPRYLIKTRGQQVTLSCSPISGHRSVSWYQQTPGQGLQFLFEYFSETQRNKGNFPGRFSGRQFSNSRSEMNVSTLELGDSALYLCASSLVGGAAGELFFGEGSRLTVL.

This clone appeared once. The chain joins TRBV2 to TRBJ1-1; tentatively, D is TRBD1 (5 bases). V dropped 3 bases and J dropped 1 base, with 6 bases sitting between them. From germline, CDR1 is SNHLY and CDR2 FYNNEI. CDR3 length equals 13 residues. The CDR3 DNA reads TGTGCCAGCAGTGATCAGGGGAACACTGAAGCTTTCTTT. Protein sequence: CASSDQGNTEAFF.

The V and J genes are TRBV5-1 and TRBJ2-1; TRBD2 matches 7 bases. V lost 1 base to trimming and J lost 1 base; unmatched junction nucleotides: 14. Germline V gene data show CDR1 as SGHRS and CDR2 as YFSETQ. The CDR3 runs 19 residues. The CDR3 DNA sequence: TGCGCCAGCAGCTTGTTTAGAGGGGCGGGAGTATCTTCCTACAATGAGCAGTTCTTC. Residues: CASSLFRGAGVSSYNEQFF.

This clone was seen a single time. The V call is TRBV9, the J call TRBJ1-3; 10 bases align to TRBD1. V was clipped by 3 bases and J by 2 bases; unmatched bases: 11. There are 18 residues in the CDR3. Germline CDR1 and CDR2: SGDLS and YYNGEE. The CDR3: CASSGRDGTGVTGNTIYF. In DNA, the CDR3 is TGTGCCAGCAGCGGACGCGACGGGACAGGGGTGACTGGAAACACCATATATTTT.

CDR3 coding DNA: TGTGCCAGCAGCCGAAGGAAAAGACAGGGGTCCTTACTCACTGAAGCTTTCTTT. Its translation: CASSRRKRQGSLLTEAFF. The chain recombines TRBV11-2 with TRBJ1-1; 8 nucleotides align to TRBD1. This CDR3 contains 18 residues. Germline V gene lookup returns CDR1 SGHAT and CDR2 FQNNGV. With 5 bases clipped from V and 4 bases from J, the junction kept 18 bases outside the gene matches.

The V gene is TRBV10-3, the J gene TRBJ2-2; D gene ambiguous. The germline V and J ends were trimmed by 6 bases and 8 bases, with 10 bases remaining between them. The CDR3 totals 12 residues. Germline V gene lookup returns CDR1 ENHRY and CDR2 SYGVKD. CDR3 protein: CAISFRTGELFF. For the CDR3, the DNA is TGTGCCATCAGCTTCCGTACTGGGGAGCTGTTTTTT.

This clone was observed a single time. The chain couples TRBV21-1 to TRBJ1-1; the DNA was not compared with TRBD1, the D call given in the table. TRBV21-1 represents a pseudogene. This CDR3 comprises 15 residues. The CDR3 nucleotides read TGTGCCAGCAGCAAAAAGCGACAGCTGAACACTGAAGCTTTCTTT. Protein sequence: CASSKKRQLNTEAFF.

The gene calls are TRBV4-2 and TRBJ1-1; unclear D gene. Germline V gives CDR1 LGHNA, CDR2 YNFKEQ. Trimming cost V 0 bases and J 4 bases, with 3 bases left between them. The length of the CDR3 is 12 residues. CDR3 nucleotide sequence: TGTGCCAGCAGCCAAGACAGCACTGAAGCTTTCTTT. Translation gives CASSQDSTEAFF.

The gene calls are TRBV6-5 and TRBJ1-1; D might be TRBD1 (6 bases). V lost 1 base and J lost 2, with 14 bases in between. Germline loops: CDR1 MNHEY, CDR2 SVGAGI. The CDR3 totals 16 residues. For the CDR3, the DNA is TGTGCCAGCAGTTACTGGGGGCCAACTCTTAACACTGAAGCTTTCTTT. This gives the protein CASSYWGPTLNTEAFF.

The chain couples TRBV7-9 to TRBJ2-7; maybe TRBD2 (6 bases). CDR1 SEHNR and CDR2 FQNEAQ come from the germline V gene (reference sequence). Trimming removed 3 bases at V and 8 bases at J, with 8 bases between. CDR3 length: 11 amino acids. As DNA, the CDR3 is TGTGCCAGCAGCTTGCGGGACCAGCAGTACTTC. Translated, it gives CASSLRDQQYF.

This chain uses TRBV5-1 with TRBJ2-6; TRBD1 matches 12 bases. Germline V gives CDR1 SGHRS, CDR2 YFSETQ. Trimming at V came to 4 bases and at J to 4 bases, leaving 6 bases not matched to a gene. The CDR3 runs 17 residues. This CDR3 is CASSAWDRGPGANVLTF. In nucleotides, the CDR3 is TGCGCCAGCAGCGCATGGGACAGGGGGCCCGGGGCCAACGTCCTGACTTTC.

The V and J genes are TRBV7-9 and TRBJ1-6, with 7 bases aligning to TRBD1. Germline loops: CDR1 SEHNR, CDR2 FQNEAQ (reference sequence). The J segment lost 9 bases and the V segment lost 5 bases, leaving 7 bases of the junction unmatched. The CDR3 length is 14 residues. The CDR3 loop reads CASSPTGVGSPLHF. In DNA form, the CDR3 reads TGTGCCAGCAGCCCCACAGGGGTAGGTTCACCCCTCCACTTT.

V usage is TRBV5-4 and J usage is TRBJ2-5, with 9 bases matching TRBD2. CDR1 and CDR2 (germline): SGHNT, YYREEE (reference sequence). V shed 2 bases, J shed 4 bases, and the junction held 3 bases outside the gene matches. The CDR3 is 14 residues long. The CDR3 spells CASSFSGGGETQYF. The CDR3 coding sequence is TGTGCCAGCAGCTTTAGCGGGGGCGGAGAGACCCAGTACTTC.

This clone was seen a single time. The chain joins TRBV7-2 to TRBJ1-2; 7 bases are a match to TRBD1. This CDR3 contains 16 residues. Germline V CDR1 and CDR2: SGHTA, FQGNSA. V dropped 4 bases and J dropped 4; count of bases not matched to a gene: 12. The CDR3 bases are TGTGCCAGCAGCTCACAGGGGACCTTACGACCCTATGGCTACACCTTC. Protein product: CASSSQGTLRPYGYTF. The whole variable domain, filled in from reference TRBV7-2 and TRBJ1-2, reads GAGVSQSPSNKVTEKGKDVELRCDPISGHTALYWYRQSLGQGLEFLIYFQGNSAPDKSGLPSDRFSAERTGGSVSTLTIQRTQQEDSAVYLCASSSQGTLRPYGYTFGSGTRLTVV.

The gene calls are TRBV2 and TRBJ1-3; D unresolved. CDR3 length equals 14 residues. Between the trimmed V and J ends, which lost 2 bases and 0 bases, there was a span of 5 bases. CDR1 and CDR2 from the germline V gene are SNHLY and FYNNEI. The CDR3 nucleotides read TGTGCCAGCAGTGAAACGGGCTCTGGAAACACCATATATTTT. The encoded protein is CASSETGSGNTIYF. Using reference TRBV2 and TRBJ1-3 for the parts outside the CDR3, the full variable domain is EPEVTQTPSHQVTQMGQEVILRCVPISNHLYFYWYRQILGQKVEFLVSFYNNEISEKSEIFDDQFSVERPDGSNFTLKIRSTKLEDSAMYFCASSETGSGNTIYFGEGSWLTVV.

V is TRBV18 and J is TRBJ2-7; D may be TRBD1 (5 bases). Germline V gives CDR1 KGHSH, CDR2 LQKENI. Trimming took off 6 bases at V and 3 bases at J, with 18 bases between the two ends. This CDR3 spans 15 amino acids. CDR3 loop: CASSITYQTDYEQYF. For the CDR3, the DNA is TGTGCCAGCTCCATAACATACCAGACAGACTACGAGCAGTACTTC.

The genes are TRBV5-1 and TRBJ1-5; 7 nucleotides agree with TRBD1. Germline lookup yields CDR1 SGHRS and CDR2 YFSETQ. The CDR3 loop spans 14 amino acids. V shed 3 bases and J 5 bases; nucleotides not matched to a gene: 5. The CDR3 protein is CASSSGTVDQPQHF. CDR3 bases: TGCGCCAGCAGCTCTGGGACAGTCGATCAGCCCCAGCATTTT.

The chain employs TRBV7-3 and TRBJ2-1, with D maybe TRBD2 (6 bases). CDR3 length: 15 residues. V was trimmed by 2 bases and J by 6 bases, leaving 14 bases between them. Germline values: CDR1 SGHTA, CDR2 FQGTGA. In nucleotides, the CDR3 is TGTGCCAGCAGCTTACAGGGCGGGATATCCAATGAGCAGTTCTTC. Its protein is CASSLQGGISNEQFF.

CDR3 amino acids: CAWRLSGSYTQYF. CDR3 DNA: TGTGCCTGGAGATTGAGCGGGAGCTATACGCAGTATTTT. The chain uses TRBV30 and TRBJ2-3, with 8 bases fitting TRBD2. The ends lost 3 bases at V and 7 bases at J; junction bases unmatched: 6. The CDR3 is 13 amino acids. Germline lookup yields CDR1 GTSNPN and CDR2 SVGIG (reference sequence).

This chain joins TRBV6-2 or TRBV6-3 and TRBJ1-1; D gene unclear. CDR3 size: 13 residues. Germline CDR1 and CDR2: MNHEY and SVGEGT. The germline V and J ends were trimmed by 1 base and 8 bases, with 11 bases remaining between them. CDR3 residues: CASSYFPVGEAFF. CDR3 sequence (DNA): TGTGCCAGCAGTTACTTCCCCGTCGGGGAAGCTTTCTTT.

CDR3 sequence: CASSITAYEQYF. The DNA of the CDR3 is TGTGCCAGCAGCATTACGGCCTACGAGCAGTACTTC. The chain uses TRBV11-2 and TRBJ2-7; no definite D call. The germline V gene encodes CDR1 SGHAT and CDR2 FQNNGV. The CDR3 covers 12 residues. V was cut by 5 bases and J by 2 bases, with 7 bases left in between. The full variable domain, in which reference TRBV11-2 and TRBJ2-7 provide the parts outside the CDR3, is EAGVAQSPRYKIIEKRQSVAFWCNPISGHATLYWYQQILGQGPKLLIQFQNNGVVDDSQLPKDRFSAERLKGVDSTLKIQPAKLEDSAVYLCASSITAYEQYFGPGTRLTVT.

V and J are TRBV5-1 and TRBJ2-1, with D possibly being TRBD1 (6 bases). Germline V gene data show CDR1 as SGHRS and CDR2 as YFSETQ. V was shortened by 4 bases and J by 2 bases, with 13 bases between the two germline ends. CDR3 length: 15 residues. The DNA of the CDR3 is TGCGCCAGCAGCCCGGCAGGGGTTACCTACAATGAGCAGTTCTTC. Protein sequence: CASSPAGVTYNEQFF.

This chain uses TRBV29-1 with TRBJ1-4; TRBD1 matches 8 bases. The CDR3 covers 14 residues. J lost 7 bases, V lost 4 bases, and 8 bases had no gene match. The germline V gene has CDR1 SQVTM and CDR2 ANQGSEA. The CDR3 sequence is CSVGRTGNPEKLFF. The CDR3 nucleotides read TGCAGCGTTGGTCGGACAGGGAACCCTGAAAAACTGTTTTTT.

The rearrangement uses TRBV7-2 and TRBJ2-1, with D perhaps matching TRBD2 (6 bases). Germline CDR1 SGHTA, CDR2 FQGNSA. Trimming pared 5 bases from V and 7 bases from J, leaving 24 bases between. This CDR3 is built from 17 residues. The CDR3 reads CASSRIRAGMYGNEQFF. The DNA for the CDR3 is TGTGCCAGCAGCCGGATTCGGGCGGGAATGTACGGGAATGAGCAGTTCTTC.

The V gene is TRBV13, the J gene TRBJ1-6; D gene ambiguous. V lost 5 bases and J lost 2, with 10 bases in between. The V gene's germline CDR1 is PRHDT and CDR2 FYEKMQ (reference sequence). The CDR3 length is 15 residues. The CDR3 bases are TGTGCCAGCAGCCCGCGACAAACCTATAATTCACCCCTCCACTTT. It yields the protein CASSPRQTYNSPLHF.